Given below is one T cell receptor beta chain in context. Its antigen specificity is not known. The sample holds no much larger clone one base away, and base qualities are not on file. TCRbeta CDR3 regions were amplified from genomic DNA using the immunoSEQ Assay, a bias-controlled multiplex PCR. In the original analysis: Within the assay, amplification of reference gene primers was used to estimate how many nucleated cells each sample contained. To quantify the absolute abundance of each unique TCRbeta CDR3 rearrangement, sequence reads were collapsed and filtered. For each sample, productive Simpson clonality was calculated as the square root of Simpson's diversity index across productive rearrangements. This immuneACCESS table, as held by TCRdb, lists in-frame sequences with V and J called but not all clones. Of the missing ones, under half trace to an unresolved V gene in checked studies; the others have no known cause. Clone size and the V and J calls come from that table; the DNA yielded D and trimming. Counted in this sample were approximately 260,000 clones; 87% of them appeared once. The top ten hold around 6.9% of the sample.

A second Seattle source provided samples from volunteer blood donors who had recovered from COVID-19. Each collaborating institution followed its own protocols to collect whole blood in K2EDTA tubes. For TCRbeta analysis, collaborators shipped samples as frozen whole blood, isolated PBMCs, or DNA extracted from either of those sample types. The source of the sample is a study of blood T cell repertoires in COVID-19 (TCRdb year 2020). Study-wide context: Samples from collaborators originated in the United States, Italy and Spain and spanned both the acute and convalescent phases of COVID-19. Deeply sampled blood TCRbeta repertoires from subjects exposed to, actively infected with, or recovered from COVID-19 were included in the dataset. The repertoires were released in a freely available public database intended as a resource for research on the immune response to SARS-CoV-2. The material from the prospective study consisted of cDNA or gDNA derived from T cells, B-cell-depleted T cells, or PBMCs. A de-identified subject ID, COVID-19 status, age in years and sex were almost always included in the sample metadata. The samples were drawn from the first 160 participants of the ongoing ImmuneRACE study and from 950 to 1,500 subjects provided by 6 global collaborators. Where available, HLA class I and class II types were taken from metadata supplied by the sample provider and were not determined by assay-based typing.

The full study reports these points: The amount of clinical and demographic metadata varied by source and participant and was provided uncurated.

The germline V gene yields SGHDT for CDR1 and YYEEEE for CDR2. The junction carries 12 bases between V and J, which are trimmed by 2 bases and 8 bases respectively. The CDR3 runs 13 amino acids, cysteine and phenylalanine included. Only the CDR3 portion is preserved as DNA: 39 bases, with reading frame beginning at the first base. The chain was built from TRBV5-6 and TRBJ2-3; the D gene is perhaps TRBD2, from 5 matching bases. The TCR originated in a man between 60 and 75 years old who had recovered from COVID-19. Sequencing used peripheral blood. For the CDR3, the sequence is CASSFSTEGTQYF. The bases are TGTGCCAGCAGCTTTTCCACAGAGGGTACGCAGTATTTT.